The 5 T cell receptor beta chains presented below share a single source sample, sequenced in a study of graft-versus-host responses after intestinal transplantation. Clones were read by immunoSEQ multiplex PCR, and TCRdb kept only the in-frame ones, dropping some. Here the sample spans 74,000 or so clones, about 90% being singletons. This specimen consisted of PBMCs, obtained 98 days after intestinal transplantation. All receptors come from a human patient who received an intestinal transplant, so some T cells may come from the graft donor.

This chain joins TRBV6-5 and TRBJ2-1; D remains ambiguous. The CDR3 runs 13 residues. Trimming cost V 0 bases and J 9 bases, with 9 bases left between them. Germline CDR1 MNHEY, CDR2 SVGAGI. Here the CDR3 reads CASSYSGSGEQFF. CDR3 DNA: TGTGCCAGCAGTTACTCGGGGTCAGGTGAGCAGTTCTTC.

V gene TRBV5-1 combines with J gene TRBJ2-2, with 8 bases fitting TRBD2. The CDR3 is 15 residues long. J lost 7 bases, V lost 3 bases, and 8 bases had no gene match. In germline, CDR1 is SGHRS, CDR2 YFSETQ. The CDR3 loop reads CASSWGAGVDGELFF. CDR3 DNA sequence: TGCGCCAGCAGCTGGGGAGCGGGGGTAGACGGGGAGCTGTTTTTT.

This chain joins TRBV28 and TRBJ2-5, with D possibly matching TRBD1 (5 bases). The V gene's germline CDR1 is MDHEN and CDR2 SYDVKM. The CDR3 extends over 17 amino acids. V was shortened by 0 bases and J by 1 base, with 15 bases between the two germline ends. CDR3 nucleotide sequence: TGTGCCAGCAGTTTATGGGGGCTGTGGCAGACCCAAGAGACCCAGTACTTC. Translated, it gives CASSLWGLWQTQETQYF.

J is TRBJ2-5 and V is TRBV6-4, with 10 nucleotides matching TRBD2. The V gene end was trimmed by 6 bases and the J gene end by 3 bases; junction bases not matched to a gene: 19. The CDR3 is made up of 19 amino acids. Germline V gives CDR1 MRHNA, CDR2 SNTAGT. The CDR3 here is CASRTRTSGAGGDKETQYF. The CDR3 nucleotides read TGTGCCAGCAGGACCAGGACTAGCGGAGCGGGGGGGGATAAAGAGACCCAGTACTTC.

This clone was detected once. The rearrangement links TRBV10-3 to TRBJ2-1; 8 nucleotides align to TRBD2. The germline V gene has CDR1 ENHRY and CDR2 SYGVKD. V lost 4 bases to trimming and J lost 6 bases; unmatched junction nucleotides: 11. The CDR3 extends over 16 amino acids. The CDR3 is CAISAQGAGGGNEQFF. The CDR3 coding sequence is TGTGCCATCAGTGCCCAAGGGGCGGGGGGTGGCAATGAGCAGTTCTTC.